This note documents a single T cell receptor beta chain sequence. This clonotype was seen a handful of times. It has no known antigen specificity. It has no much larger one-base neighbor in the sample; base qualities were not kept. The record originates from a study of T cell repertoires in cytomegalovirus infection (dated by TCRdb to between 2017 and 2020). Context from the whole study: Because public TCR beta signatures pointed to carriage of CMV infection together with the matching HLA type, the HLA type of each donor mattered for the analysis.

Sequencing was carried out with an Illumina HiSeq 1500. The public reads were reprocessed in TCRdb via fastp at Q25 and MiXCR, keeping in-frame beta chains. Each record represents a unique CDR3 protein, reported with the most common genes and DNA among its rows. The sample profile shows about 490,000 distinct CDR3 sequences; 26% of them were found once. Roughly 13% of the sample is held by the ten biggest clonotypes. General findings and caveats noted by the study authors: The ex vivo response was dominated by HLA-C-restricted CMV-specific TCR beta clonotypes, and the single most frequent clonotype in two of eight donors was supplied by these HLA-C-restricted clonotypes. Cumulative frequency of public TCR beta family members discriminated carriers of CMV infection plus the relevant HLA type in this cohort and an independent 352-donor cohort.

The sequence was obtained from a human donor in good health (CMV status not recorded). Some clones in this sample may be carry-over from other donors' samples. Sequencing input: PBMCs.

The CDR3 protein is CASSLRRGLRETQYF. The nucleotide sequence is TGTGCCAGCAGCTTACGTCGGGGGCTAAGGGAGACCCAGTACTTC. Recombination connected TRBV7-9 to TRBJ2-5, with the D gene possibly TRBD1 or TRBD2, each one fitting 6 bases. The CDR3, cysteine through phenylalanine, is 15 amino acids long. Only the CDR3 DNA is retained, 45 bases long and in frame from the first base. The germline V gene (reference sequence) specifies SEHNR as CDR1 and FQNEAQ as CDR2. V and J lose 2 bases and 5 bases, and a span of 15 bases separates them. With the portions outside the CDR3 filled from the reference TRBV7-9 and TRBJ2-5 genes, the complete variable region becomes DTGVSQNPRHKITKRGQNVTFRCDPISEHNRLYWYRQTLGQGPEFLTYFQNEAQLEKSRLLSDRFSAERPKGSFSTLEIQRTEQGDSAMYLCASSLRRGLRETQYFGPGTRLLVL.